Listed here are 30 T cell receptor beta chains from one sample, sequenced in a study of identical twins. TCRdb re-derived calls from the 5' RACE reads in MiXCR, one entry per CDR3 protein. The table lists just over 500,000 distinct CDR3 sequences, around 20% of them singletons, with around 0.91% in the top ten. These records were also assigned to another study, of T cells expressing NK-cell markers.

The sequencing sample was made of CD4+ T cells sorted from blood. The receptor set was obtained from a woman between 18 and 29 years old in good health.

This clonotype showed up many times. A junction boundary mismatches the germline segment, possibly from a read error. The chain couples TRBV6-1 to TRBJ1-5; D is possibly TRBD1 (6 bases). This CDR3 is 13 amino acids long. Germline V gene data show CDR1 as MNHNS and CDR2 as SASEGT. Here the CDR3 reads CASREGGNQPQHF. The CDR3 DNA is TGTGCCAGCAGGGAAGGGGGGAATCAGCCCCAGCATTTT.

There are a few counts of this clonotype. The chain joins TRBV10-3 to TRBJ2-1; 7 bases are shared with TRBD1. Germline lookup yields CDR1 ENHRY and CDR2 SYGVKD. V dropped 4 bases and J dropped 5; count of bases not matched to a gene: 2. This CDR3 contains 13 residues. CDR3 in DNA: TGTGCCATCAGTGGGACAGGAGACAATGAGCAGTTCTTC. It codes for CAISGTGDNEQFF.

Concerning this clonotype itself: The junction does not match germline at one end; this may be a read error. The J gene is TRBJ2-5, the V gene TRBV7-7; TRBD1 might be the D (5 bases). CDR3 length: 13 residues. Looked up from germline, CDR1 is SSHAT and CDR2 is FNYEAQ (reference sequence). CDR3 loop: CASSSRQQETQYF. CDR3 nucleotides: TGTGCTAGCAGCTCTAGACAGCAAGAGACCCAGTACTTC.

V is TRBV20-1 and J is TRBJ2-1; 7 bases are shared with TRBD2. Germline V lookup: CDR1 DFQATT, CDR2 SNEGSKA (reference sequence). The junction had 5 bases not matched to a gene; V was cut back by 5 bases and J by 10 bases. The CDR3 totals 11 residues. Written as DNA, the CDR3 is TGCAGTGCTCGGCGGGAGTCGGAGCAGTTCTTC. Encoded protein: CSARRESEQFF.

This clonotype was counted a few times. The V and J genes are TRBV7-2 and TRBJ1-5; unclear D gene. The CDR3 covers 12 residues. V lost 2 bases and J 9 bases, leaving 8 bases between the germline ends. CDR1 is SGHTA, CDR2 FQGNSA, per germline. The CDR3 sequence: CASSLQGRPQHF. The CDR3 DNA is TGTGCCAGCAGCTTACAAGGTCGGCCCCAGCATTTT.

This clonotype showed up just a few times. The chain has TRBV5-1 and TRBJ2-1, with 11 bases identical to TRBD1. After removal of 7 bases from V and 4 bases from J, the junction contained 7 bases not matched to a gene. The CDR3 runs to 15 residues. Looked up from germline, CDR1 is SGHRS and CDR2 is YFSETQ. The CDR3 here is CASRSGTGGYNEQFF. DNA of the CDR3: TGCGCCAGCCGCTCCGGGACAGGGGGTTACAATGAGCAGTTCTTC.

This clonotype turned up a few times. The CDR3 sequence: CSAGGRGGADNEQFF. For the CDR3, the DNA is TGCAGTGCGGGGGGCCGGGGCGGAGCCGACAATGAGCAGTTCTTC. This chain connects TRBV20-1 to TRBJ2-1, with D perhaps given as TRBD1 or TRBD2 (6 bases each). Germline V CDR1 and CDR2: DFQATT, SNEGSKA (reference sequence). This CDR3 is 15 amino acids long. With 6 bases removed from V and 5 bases from J, the gap between germline ends came to 20 bases.

The J gene is TRBJ2-3, the V gene TRBV19; D is undetermined. With 3 bases removed from V and 5 bases from J, the gap between germline ends came to 6 bases. The CDR3 covers 12 residues. Germline V gives CDR1 LNHDA, CDR2 SQIVND (reference sequence). CDR3 in amino acids: CASSMARDTQYF. DNA for the CDR3: TGTGCCAGTAGTATGGCGAGAGATACGCAGTATTTT.

There are many counts of this clonotype. This chain joins TRBV12-3 or TRBV12-4 and TRBJ1-3, with D unclear. The CDR3 has 12 amino acids. The ends were cut back, 3 bases at V and 4 bases at J, with 4 bases in the middle. The CDR3 spells CASSFAGNTIYF. Written as DNA, the CDR3 is TGTGCCAGCAGTTTTGCCGGAAACACCATATATTTT.

V usage is TRBV10-3 and J usage is TRBJ2-5; TRBD1 agrees at 9 bases. The V segment lost 7 bases and the J segment 7 bases; nucleotides outside the gene matches: 7. There are 13 residues in the CDR3. CDR1 ENHRY and CDR2 SYGVKD come from the germline V gene. The CDR3 loop is CAIKTGGGGTQYF. The CDR3 nucleotides read TGTGCCATCAAAACAGGGGGCGGTGGGACCCAGTACTTC.

The chain recombines TRBV10-3 with TRBJ2-4; D assignment may be TRBD1 or TRBD2 (5 bases each). Trimming pared 8 bases from V and 1 base from J, leaving 18 bases between. Germline assignment: CDR1 ENHRY and CDR2 SYGVKD. CDR3 length: 16 amino acids. CDR3 sequence (DNA): TGTGCCATCGGAACCGGGACGGGAAAGGCCAAAAACATTCAGTACTTC. Amino acids: CAIGTGTGKAKNIQYF.

This rearrangement joins TRBV5-1 to TRBJ2-1; no reliable D call. The end of the DNA aligns better with TRBJ2-7, so the J call may be wrong. The germline gives CDR1 SGHRS, CDR2 YFSETQ. This CDR3 contains 15 residues. CDR3 nucleotide sequence: TGCGCCAGCAGCTTCGGGCAGAACTCCTACAATGAGCAGTACTTC. This translates into CASSFGQNSYNEQYF.

The rearrangement uses TRBV27 and TRBJ2-5; D gene ambiguous. The CDR3 spans 11 residues. In germline, CDR1 is MNHEY, CDR2 SMNVEV (reference sequence). V was cut by 4 bases and J by 7 bases, with 7 bases left in between. The CDR3 sequence: CASSSPTTQYF. CDR3 nucleotide sequence: TGTGCCAGCAGTTCCCCGACGACCCAGTACTTC.

A few counts support this clonotype. The V gene is TRBV12-3 or TRBV12-4, the J gene TRBJ2-1, with D uncertain. Trimming pared 2 bases from V and 6 bases from J, leaving 8 bases between. The CDR3 sequence is 13 residues long. The chain's CDR3 is CASSLTDLNEQFF. The DNA for the CDR3 is TGTGCCAGCAGTTTAACTGATCTCAATGAGCAGTTCTTC.

The chain uses TRBV15 and TRBJ1-4; D remains unclear. Germline V gene sequence: CDR1 LNHNV, CDR2 YYDKDF (reference sequence). The CDR3 consists of 15 residues. Trimming took off 3 bases at V and 0 bases at J, with 8 bases between the two ends. CDR3 nucleotides: TGTGCCACCAGCAGGACGACTACAACTAATGAAAAACTGTTTTTT. Translation gives CATSRTTTTNEKLFF.

There are a few counts of this clonotype. This rearrangement joins TRBV6-1 to TRBJ2-2; weak D call: TRBD1 (7 bases). The CDR3 is made up of 15 amino acids. V was clipped by 5 bases and J by 7 bases, with 17 bases between them. Germline CDR1 reads MNHNS; CDR2 reads SASEGT. The CDR3 is CASSPRPGGGGELFF. The CDR3 bases are TGTGCCAGCAGTCCCCGTCCAGGGGGAGGCGGGGAGCTGTTTTTT.

This clonotype turned up a few times. The chain combines TRBV10-3 with TRBJ2-1; TRBD1 matches at 10 bases. With 8 bases clipped from V and 6 bases from J, the junction kept 4 bases outside the gene matches. The CDR3 totals 13 residues. Germline V CDR1 and CDR2: ENHRY, SYGVKD. The CDR3 spells CAIGTGAFNEQFF. The CDR3 region has the DNA TGTGCCATCGGGACAGGGGCCTTCAATGAGCAGTTCTTC.

This sequence joins TRBV19 and TRBJ2-1; D unclear. V was pared by 0 bases and J by 3 bases, with 9 bases between. The CDR3 is made up of 15 amino acids. Germline values: CDR1 LNHDA, CDR2 SQIVND (reference sequence). CDR3 amino acids: CASSIESPNYNEQFF. CDR3 in DNA: TGTGCCAGTAGTATAGAAAGCCCCAACTACAATGAGCAGTTCTTC.

This clonotype was observed a few times. J is TRBJ2-2 and V is TRBV20-1, with TRBD1 identical over 9 bases. The CDR3 is made up of 15 amino acids. V lost 6 bases to trimming and J lost 3 bases; unmatched junction nucleotides: 8. The germline CDR1 and CDR2 sequences are DFQATT and SNEGSKA (reference sequence). The chain's CDR3 is CSATGTGRDTGELFF. In DNA form, the CDR3 reads TGCAGTGCAACCGGGACAGGGAGAGACACCGGGGAGCTGTTTTTT.

This clonotype was detected ten times or more. This chain uses TRBV5-1 with TRBJ1-6, with unresolved D. There are 15 residues in the CDR3. CDR1 SGHRS and CDR2 YFSETQ come from the germline V gene. Trimming removed 0 bases at V and 6 bases at J, with 10 bases between. The CDR3 DNA sequence: TGCGCCAGCAGCTTGGAGGCCCAGGTTAATTCACCCCTCCACTTT. Translating gives CASSLEAQVNSPLHF.

This clonotype was observed many times. The rearrangement links TRBV20-1 to TRBJ2-5; the D gene is possibly TRBD1 (5 bases). Germline V gene data show CDR1 as DFQATT and CDR2 as SNEGSKA (reference sequence). This CDR3 contains 13 residues. V gave up 0 bases and J gave up 10 bases, with 15 bases separating them. The CDR3 loop reads CSARDTTPGIQYF. The DNA for the CDR3 is TGCAGTGCTAGAGATACGACTCCAGGGATCCAGTACTTC.

This clonotype was seen a handful of times. The chain joins TRBV28 to TRBJ1-1; TRBD1 aligns across 7 bases. This CDR3 comprises 12 residues. The germline V gene encodes CDR1 MDHEN and CDR2 SYDVKM. Trimming at V came to 8 bases and at J to 4 bases, leaving 4 bases not matched to a gene. CDR3: CASLQGSTEAFF. DNA for the CDR3: TGTGCCAGCCTACAGGGGAGCACTGAAGCTTTCTTT. Filled out from reference TRBV28 and TRBJ1-1, the complete variable domain reads DVKVTQSSRYLVKRTGEKVFLECVQDMDHENMFWYRQDPGLGLRLIYFSYDVKMKEKGDIPEGYSVSREKKERFSLILESASTNQTSMYLCASLQGSTEAFFGQGTRLTVV.

This clonotype has more than one count but fewer than ten. The chain links TRBV10-1 to TRBJ2-7; no definite D call. The germline V gene has CDR1 WNHNN and CDR2 SYGVQD (reference sequence). The CDR3 has 13 residues. Deletions cut 4 bases from V and 5 bases from J, with 12 bases between. CDR3 in amino acids: CASSGRRQDEQYF. The CDR3 coding sequence is TGCGCCAGCAGTGGACGACGGCAGGACGAGCAGTACTTC.

The DNA of the CDR3 is TGTGCCAGCTCTATCGAAAAAACAGGGACGTCTGGCTACACCTTC. Residues: CASSIEKTGTSGYTF. The chain combines TRBV6-1 with TRBJ1-2; TRBD1 might be the D (6 bases). Germline CDR1 MNHNS, CDR2 SASEGT. The CDR3 totals 15 residues. With 8 bases removed from V and 7 bases from J, the gap between germline ends came to 23 bases.

The V gene is TRBV29-1, the J gene TRBJ2-3; tentatively, D is TRBD2 (6 bases). Germline CDR1 reads SQVTM; CDR2 reads ANQGSEA. The CDR3 consists of 13 residues. The ends were cut back, 4 bases at V and 4 bases at J, with 12 bases in the middle. The CDR3 sequence: CSVAEGTADTQYF. CDR3 nucleotide sequence: TGCAGCGTTGCGGAGGGTACGGCAGATACGCAGTATTTT.

This clonotype was detected a few times. The V gene is TRBV12-3 or TRBV12-4, the J gene TRBJ1-1; maybe TRBD1 (6 bases). The CDR3 runs 13 residues. Trimming stripped 5 bases from V and 3 bases from J, with 10 bases between. The CDR3 sequence is CASSNYRDTEAFF. CDR3 coding DNA: TGTGCCAGCAGTAACTACAGGGACACTGAAGCTTTCTTT.

The chain carries TRBV5-1 and TRBJ2-1, with D unclear. Trimming pared 2 bases from V and 0 bases from J, leaving 9 bases between. Germline assignment: CDR1 SGHRS and CDR2 YFSETQ. The length of the CDR3 is 15 residues. For the CDR3, the DNA is TGCGCCAGCAGCTTACCGAGGAGCTCCTACAATGAGCAGTTCTTC. Amino acid sequence: CASSLPRSSYNEQFF.

The gene calls are TRBV6-1 and TRBJ2-5, with D uncertain. The CDR3 consists of 14 residues. CDR1 is MNHNS, CDR2 SASEGT, per germline. V shed 7 bases and J shed 5 bases, with 17 bases lying between them. The CDR3 nucleotides read TGTGCCAGCACCCGCTTTGAGCCTCGGGAGACCCAGTACTTC. Translation gives CASTRFEPRETQYF.

This clonotype was detected only a few times. CDR3 region: CASSFLGDGQPQHF. CDR3 in DNA: TGCGCCAGCAGCTTTTTGGGGGACGGTCAGCCCCAGCATTTT. V is TRBV5-1 and J is TRBJ1-5; D may be TRBD1 (5 bases). V lost 2 bases, J lost 6 bases, and 12 bases lay in between. There are 14 residues in the CDR3. Germline assignment: CDR1 SGHRS and CDR2 YFSETQ.

This clonotype was picked up a small number of times. The rearrangement links TRBV12-3 or TRBV12-4 to TRBJ1-1; D is unresolved. V dropped 5 bases and J dropped 7 bases, with 11 bases sitting between them. This CDR3 has 12 residues. Here the CDR3 DNA reads TGTGCCAGCAGTCATGGAGACGGTGAAGCTTTCTTT. This encodes CASSHGDGEAFF.